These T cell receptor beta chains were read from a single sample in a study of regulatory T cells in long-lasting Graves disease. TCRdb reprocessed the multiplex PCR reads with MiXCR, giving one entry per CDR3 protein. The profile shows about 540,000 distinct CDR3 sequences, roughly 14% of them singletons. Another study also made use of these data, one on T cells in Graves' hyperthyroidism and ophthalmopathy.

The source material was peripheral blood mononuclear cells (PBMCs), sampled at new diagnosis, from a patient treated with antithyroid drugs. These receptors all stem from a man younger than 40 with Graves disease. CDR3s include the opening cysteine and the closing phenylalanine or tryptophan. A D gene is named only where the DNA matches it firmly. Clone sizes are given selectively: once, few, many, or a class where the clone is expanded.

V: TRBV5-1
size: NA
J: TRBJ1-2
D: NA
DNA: TGCGCCAGCAGCTTGGTAGTTGCGGGCTATGGCTACACCTTC
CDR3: CASSLVVAGYGYTF

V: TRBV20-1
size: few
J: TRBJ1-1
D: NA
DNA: TGCAGTGCTAGAGGGCAGGGCGGTGTGAACACTGAAGCTTTCTTT
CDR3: CSARGQGGVNTEAFF

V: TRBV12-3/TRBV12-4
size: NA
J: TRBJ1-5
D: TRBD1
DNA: TGTGCCAGCAGTTCACCGACAGGGGTCAATCAGCCCCAGCATTTT
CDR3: CASSSPTGVNQPQHF

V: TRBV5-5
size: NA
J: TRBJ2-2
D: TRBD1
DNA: TGTGCCAGCAGCCATCGACAGGGGAACACCGGGGAGCTGTTTTTT
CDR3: CASSHRQGNTGELFF

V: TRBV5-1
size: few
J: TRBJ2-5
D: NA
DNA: TGCGCCAGCAGCAGCGGACAGCGAGAGACCCAGTACTTC
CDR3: CASSSGQRETQYF

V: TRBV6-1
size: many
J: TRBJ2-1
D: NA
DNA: TGTGCCAGCAGTGAATGGAGACTATCGTACAATGAGCAGTTCTTC
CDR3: CASSEWRLSYNEQFF

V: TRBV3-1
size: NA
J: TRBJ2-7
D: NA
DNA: TGTGCCAGCAGCCAGGGGAGCCCCTACGAGCAGTACTTC
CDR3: CASSQGSPYEQYF

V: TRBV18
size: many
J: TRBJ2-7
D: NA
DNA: TGTGCCAGCTCAGTAGATCGGGACTCCTACGAGCAGTACTTC
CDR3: CASSVDRDSYEQYF

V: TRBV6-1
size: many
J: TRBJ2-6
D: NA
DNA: TGTGCCAGCATGGTATCCTCTGGGGCCAACGTCCTGACTTTC
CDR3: CASMVSSGANVLTF

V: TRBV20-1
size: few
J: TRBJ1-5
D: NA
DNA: TGCAGTGCAACTTCCTCGGTCAATCAGCCCCAGCATTTT
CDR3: CSATSSVNQPQHF

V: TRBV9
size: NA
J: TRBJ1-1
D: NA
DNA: TGTGCCAGCAGTGGAGCATCGAACACTGAAGCTTTCTTT
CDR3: CASSGASNTEAFF

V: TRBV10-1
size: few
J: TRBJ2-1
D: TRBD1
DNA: TGCGCCAGCAGTGACGGACAGGGTTTCAATGAGCAGTTCTTC
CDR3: CASSDGQGFNEQFF

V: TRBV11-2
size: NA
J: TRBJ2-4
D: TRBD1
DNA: TGTGCCAGCAGCCAATGCAGGGGGCAGGCCAAAAACATTCAGTACTTC
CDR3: CASSQCRGQAKNIQYF

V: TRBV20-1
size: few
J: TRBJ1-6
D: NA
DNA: TGCAGTGCTAGAGCCGGGCCCTATAATTCACCCCTCCACTTT
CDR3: CSARAGPYNSPLHF

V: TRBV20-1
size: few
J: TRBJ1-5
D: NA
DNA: TGCAGTGCTAGGTTTTCAGGGAGTCAGCCCCAGCATTTT
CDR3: CSARFSGSQPQHF

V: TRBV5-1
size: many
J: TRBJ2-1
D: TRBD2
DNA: TGCGCCAGCAGCTTGACTAGCGGGGACGTGGGTTCCAATGAGCAGTTCTTC
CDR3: CASSLTSGDVGSNEQFF

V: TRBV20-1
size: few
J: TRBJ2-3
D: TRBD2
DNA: TGCAGTGCTACCGAGACTAGCGGGTTCACAGATACGCAGTATTTT
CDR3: CSATETSGFTDTQYF

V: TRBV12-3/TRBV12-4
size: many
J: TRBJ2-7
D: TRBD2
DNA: TGTGCCAGCAGCACGACGGGGATCGGCGGGAGATCCGAGCAGTACTTC
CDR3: CASSTTGIGGRSEQYF

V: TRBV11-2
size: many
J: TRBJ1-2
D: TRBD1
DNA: TGTGCCAGCAGCTCCCGGGACAGGGGGCGCCGGGGCTACACCTTC
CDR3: CASSSRDRGRRGYTF

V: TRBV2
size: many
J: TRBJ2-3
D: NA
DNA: TGTGCCAGCAGTGCGCGGGATACGCAGTATTTT
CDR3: CASSARDTQYF

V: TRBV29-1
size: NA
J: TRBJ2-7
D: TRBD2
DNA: TGCAGCGCCGTAGGAGGAGGGGAGGGTAACGAGCAGTACTTC
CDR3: CSAVGGGEGNEQYF

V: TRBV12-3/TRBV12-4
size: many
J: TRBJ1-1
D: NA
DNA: TGTGCCAGCAGTTTTCTCGGCACTGAAGCTTTCTTT
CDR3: CASSFLGTEAFF

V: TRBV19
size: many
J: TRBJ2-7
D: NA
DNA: TGTGCCAGTAGTATTATGCTGTCCAGCGAGCAGTACTTC
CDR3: CASSIMLSSEQYF

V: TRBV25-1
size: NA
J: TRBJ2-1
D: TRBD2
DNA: TGTGCCAGCAGCCATTCTAGCGGGCTCTACAATGAGCAGTTCTTC
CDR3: CASSHSSGLYNEQFF

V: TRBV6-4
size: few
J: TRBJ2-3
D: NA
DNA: TGTGCCAGCAGTGATTCCTACGGAGGGGATACGCAGTATTTT
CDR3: CASSDSYGGDTQYF

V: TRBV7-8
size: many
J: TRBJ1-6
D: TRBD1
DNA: TGTGCCAGCAGCCAACCGGCCTCGACAGGGGGAAATTCACCCCTCCACTTT
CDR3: CASSQPASTGGNSPLHF

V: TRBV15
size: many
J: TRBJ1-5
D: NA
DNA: TGTGCCACCAGCAGAGCCGCAGGGTCCAATCAGCCCCAGCATTTT
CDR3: CATSRAAGSNQPQHF

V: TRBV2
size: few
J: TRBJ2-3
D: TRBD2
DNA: TGTGCCAGCAGACTTACTAGCGGGAGTTCCCCAGATACGCAGTATTTT
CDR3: CASRLTSGSSPDTQYF

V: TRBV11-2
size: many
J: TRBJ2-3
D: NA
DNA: TGTGCCAGCAGCTTAGATCCCCAGATTAATACGCAGTATTTT
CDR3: CASSLDPQINTQYF

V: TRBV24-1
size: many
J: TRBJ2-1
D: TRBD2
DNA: TGTGCCACCAGTGTCGTAGCGGGGCGGGGGTACAATGAGCAGTTCTTC
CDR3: CATSVVAGRGYNEQFF

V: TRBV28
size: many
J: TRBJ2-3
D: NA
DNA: TGTGCCAGCAGTTTAAAACTAGCTTGGGCAGATACGCAGTATTTT
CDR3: CASSLKLAWADTQYF

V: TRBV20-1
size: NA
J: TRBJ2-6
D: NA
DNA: TGCAGTGCTCGGGACCCTTCTGGGGCCAACGTCCTGACTTTC
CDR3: CSARDPSGANVLTF

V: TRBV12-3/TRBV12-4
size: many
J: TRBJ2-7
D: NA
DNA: TGTGCCAGCAGCCACCGAAGGGCCTACGAGCAGTACTTC
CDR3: CASSHRRAYEQYF

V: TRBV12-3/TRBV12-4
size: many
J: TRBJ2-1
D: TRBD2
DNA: TGTGCCAGCAGTTTTAGACTAGCGGTAATCCGAAGCTCCTACAATGAGCAGTTCTTC
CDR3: CASSFRLAVIRSSYNEQFF

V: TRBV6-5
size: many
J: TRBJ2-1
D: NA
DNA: TGTGCCAGCAGTTTGAGGGCGGGCCCCAATGAGCAGTTCTTC
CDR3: CASSLRAGPNEQFF

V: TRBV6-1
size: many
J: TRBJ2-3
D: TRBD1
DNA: TGTGCCAGCAGACCGGGACAGGGTCCCGTTGATACGCAGTATTTT
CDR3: CASRPGQGPVDTQYF

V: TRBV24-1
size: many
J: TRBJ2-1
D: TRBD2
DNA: TGTGCCACCAGTGATTTGAGGGTAGCGGGAAGGTGGGGGCAGTTCTTC
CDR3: CATSDLRVAGRWGQFF

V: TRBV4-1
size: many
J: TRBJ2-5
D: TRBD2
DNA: TGCGCCAGCAGCCCTTTAGCGGGAGGGCCACAAGAGACCCAGTACTTC
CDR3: CASSPLAGGPQETQYF

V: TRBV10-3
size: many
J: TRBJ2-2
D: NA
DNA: TGTGCCACCCCTCTCAGGACAGAGAACACCGGGGAGCTGTTTTTT
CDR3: CATPLRTENTGELFF

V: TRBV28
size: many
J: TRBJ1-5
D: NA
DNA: TGTGCCAGCAGTTTAGGGTCTGTGGGTCAGATACATTTT
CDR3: CASSLGSVGQIHF

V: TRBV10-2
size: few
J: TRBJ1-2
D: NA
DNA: TGCGCCAGCAGTGAACGAAAGGAGGCTGGCTACACCTTC
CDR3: CASSERKEAGYTF